This T cell receptor (beta chain) is drawn from a study of cytotoxic CD8 clonotypes in ibrutinib-treated CLL. Of note for this clone: As yet, its antigen is unknown.

The length of the CDR3 is 16 residues. J was trimmed by 5 bases and V by 0 bases; bases with no gene match: 9. The germline V gene encodes CDR1 SGHRS and CDR2 YFSETQ. Study-level points and caveats: Baseline clonality exceeded age-matched healthy donors and tracked circulating CD8+ T-cell counts. Clonality rose at ibrutinib response and fell back toward baseline at progression.

The repertoire was sequenced with immunoSEQ multiplex PCR; TCRdb's copy has only in-frame clones and lacks some. The profile shows approximately 350,000 clones, about 61% of them singletons. The starting material was PBMCs, obtained after 36 months of ibrutinib treatment. The gene calls are TRBV5-1 and TRBJ1-1; 8 bases map to TRBD1. This TCR was recovered from a human donor with chronic lymphocytic leukemia. Here the CDR3 reads CASSLEGQGMGTEAFF. Here the CDR3 DNA reads TGCGCCAGCAGCTTGGAAGGACAGGGAATGGGGACTGAAGCTTTCTTT.